This TCR beta chain emerged from a study of cytomegalovirus exposure and HLA in healthy donors. Study-level results: Across all donors, roughly uniform sequencing depth was an assumption of the presence/absence analyses.

The PCR had 60 Vbeta and 13 Jbeta primers. Repertoires were generated with immunoSEQ multiplex PCR, while TCRdb's copy carries only in-frame clones and drops some. This sample has more than 100,000 clones; approximately 80% occur once, and the top ten carry around 2%. This CDR3 spans 16 amino acids. Germline trimming cut 0 bases from V and 3 bases from J; bases unmatched to any gene: 6. Germline V gene sequence: CDR1 MGHRA, CDR2 YSYEKL. For this clone: Its antigen remains unidentified.

The source is a female donor in good health and CMV-seropositive. The chain employs TRBV4-1 and TRBJ2-7, with 9 bases that match TRBD1. The sequencing sample was made of PBMCs. In DNA, the CDR3 is TGCGCCAGCAGCCAAGATGGGACAGGGCTCGGCTACGAGCAGTACTTC. Translated, it gives CASSQDGTGLGYEQYF.